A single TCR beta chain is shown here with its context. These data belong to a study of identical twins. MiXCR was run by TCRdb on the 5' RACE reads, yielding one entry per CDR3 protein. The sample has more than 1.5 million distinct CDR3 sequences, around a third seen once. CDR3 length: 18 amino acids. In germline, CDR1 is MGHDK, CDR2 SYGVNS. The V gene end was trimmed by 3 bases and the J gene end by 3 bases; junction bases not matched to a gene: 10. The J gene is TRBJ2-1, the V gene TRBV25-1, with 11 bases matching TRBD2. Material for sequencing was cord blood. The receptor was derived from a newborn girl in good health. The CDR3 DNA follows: TGTGCCAGCAGTGACCCAGAGGGTAGCGGGAGGGTCTACAATGAGCAGTTCTTC. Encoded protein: CASSDPEGSGRVYNEQFF.